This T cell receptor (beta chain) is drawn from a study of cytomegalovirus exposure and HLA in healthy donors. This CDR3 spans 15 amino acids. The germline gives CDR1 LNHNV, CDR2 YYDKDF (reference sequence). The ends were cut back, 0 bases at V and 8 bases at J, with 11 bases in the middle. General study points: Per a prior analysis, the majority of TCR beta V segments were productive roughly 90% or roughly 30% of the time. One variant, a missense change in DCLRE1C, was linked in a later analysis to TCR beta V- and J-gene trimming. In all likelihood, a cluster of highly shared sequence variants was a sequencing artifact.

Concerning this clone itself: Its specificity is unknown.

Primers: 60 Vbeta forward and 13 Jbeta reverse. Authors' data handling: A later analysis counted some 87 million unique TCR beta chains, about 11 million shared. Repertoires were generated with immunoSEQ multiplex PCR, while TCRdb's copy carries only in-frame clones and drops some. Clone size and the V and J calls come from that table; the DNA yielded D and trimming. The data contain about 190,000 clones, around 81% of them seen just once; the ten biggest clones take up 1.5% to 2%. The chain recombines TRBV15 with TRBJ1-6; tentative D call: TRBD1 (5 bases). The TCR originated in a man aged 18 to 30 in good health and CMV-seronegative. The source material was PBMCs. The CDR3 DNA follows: TGTGCCACCAGCAGAGATATGGGGGGGGATTCACCCCTCCACTTT. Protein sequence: CATSRDMGGDSPLHF.